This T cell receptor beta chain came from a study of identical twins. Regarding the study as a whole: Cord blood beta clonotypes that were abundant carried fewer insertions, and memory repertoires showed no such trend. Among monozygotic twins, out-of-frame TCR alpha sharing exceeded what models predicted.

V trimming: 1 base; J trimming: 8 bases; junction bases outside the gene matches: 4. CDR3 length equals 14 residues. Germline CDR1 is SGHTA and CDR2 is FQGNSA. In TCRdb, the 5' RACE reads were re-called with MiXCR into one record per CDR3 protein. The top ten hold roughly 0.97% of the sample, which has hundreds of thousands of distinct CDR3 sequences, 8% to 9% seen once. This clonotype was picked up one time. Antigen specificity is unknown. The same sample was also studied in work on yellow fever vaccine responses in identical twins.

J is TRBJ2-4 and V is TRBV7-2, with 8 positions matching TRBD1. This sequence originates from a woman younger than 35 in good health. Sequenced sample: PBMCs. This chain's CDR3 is CASSLGTGSHIQYF. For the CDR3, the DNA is TGTGCCAGCAGCTTAGGGACAGGGTCGCACATTCAGTACTTC.